The next 25 T cell receptor beta chains were all read from a single sample in a study of blood T cell repertoires in COVID-19. Only in-frame clones appear in the TCRdb table, and some are missing; sequencing was by immunoSEQ multiplex PCR. The data contain under 500,000 clones, 80% to 90% of them singletons. Sequencing input: peripheral blood. All receptors come from a woman in her 30s with acute or convalescent COVID-19.

This clone was seen just once. This rearrangement joins TRBV5-6 to TRBJ2-7; TRBD1 aligns across 9 bases. Trimming took 0 bases from V and 4 from J; bases not matched to a gene: 5. CDR3 length: 15 amino acids. The germline gives CDR1 SGHDT, CDR2 YYEEEE. The CDR3 DNA follows: TGTGCCAGCAGCTTGGATACCGGGACAGGGTACGAGCAGTACTTC. Translating it yields CASSLDTGTGYEQYF.

The rearrangement links TRBV11-2 to TRBJ1-1; TRBD1 matches 8 bases. The CDR3 has 13 amino acids. Germline assignment: CDR1 SGHAT and CDR2 FQNNGV. Trimming took 10 bases from V and 5 from J; bases not matched to a gene: 9. CDR3 amino acids: CATIQGAKTEAFF. The CDR3 DNA sequence: TGTGCCACCATTCAGGGGGCAAAAACTGAAGCTTTCTTT.

This clone was counted only a few times. Other DNA sequences within the sample encode an identical CDR3. V usage is TRBV12-3 or TRBV12-4 and J usage is TRBJ2-2, with unresolved D. V was clipped by 6 bases and J by 4 bases, with 9 bases between them. This CDR3 region has 13 residues. The CDR3: CASSLNPTGELFF. The CDR3 DNA reads TGTGCCAGCAGCCTAAACCCCACCGGGGAGCTGTTTTTT.

This clone was seen more than once but under ten times. The V gene is TRBV9, the J gene TRBJ1-1; the match to TRBD1 covers 7 bases. The germline gives CDR1 SGDLS, CDR2 YYNGEE. The V segment lost 3 bases and the J segment 4 bases; nucleotides outside the gene matches: 6. The CDR3 loop spans 14 amino acids. DNA for the CDR3: TGTGCCAGCAGCGAGACAGGGCTGAGCACTGAAGCTTTCTTT. It encodes CASSETGLSTEAFF.

The CDR3 bases are TGTGCCAGCAGCTCCCCTAGGACAGGGGTAAACACCGGGGAGCTGTTTTTT. This translates into CASSSPRTGVNTGELFF. V is TRBV5-5 and J is TRBJ2-2; TRBD1 matches 9 bases. The CDR3 is 17 amino acids. Germline loops: CDR1 SGHKS, CDR2 YYEKEE (reference sequence). V lost 3 bases and J lost 2; bases outside the gene matches: 8.

The chain employs TRBV9 and TRBJ2-1; 12 bases are a match to TRBD2. V shed 2 bases, J shed 0 bases, and the junction held 9 bases outside the gene matches. Germline V gene sequence: CDR1 SGDLS, CDR2 YYNGEE. The CDR3 extends over 19 amino acids. As DNA, the CDR3 is TGTGCCAGCAGCGTGGGTGGACTAGCGGGGTCAAGCTCCTACAATGAGCAGTTCTTC. Residues: CASSVGGLAGSSSYNEQFF.

The CDR3 sequence: CASSPKTGPNQPQHF. CDR3 nucleotides: TGTGCCAGCAGTCCTAAGACAGGGCCCAATCAGCCCCAGCATTTT. The gene calls are TRBV28 and TRBJ1-5, with 7 bases lining up with TRBD1. This CDR3 has 15 residues. The junction had 7 bases not matched to a gene; V was cut back by 5 bases and J by 3 bases. Germline V gene sequence: CDR1 MDHEN, CDR2 SYDVKM.

The chain's CDR3 is CASSLLKGDYGYTF. CDR3 DNA: TGTGCCAGCAGCTTATTAAAGGGGGACTATGGCTACACCTTC. This sequence joins TRBV7-2 and TRBJ1-2, with D maybe TRBD1 (6 bases). The CDR3 contains 14 residues. Trimming cost V 2 bases and J 3 bases, with 10 bases left between them. Per germline, CDR1 SGHTA and CDR2 FQGNSA.

V and J are TRBV20-1 and TRBJ2-7; no firm D call. Germline V gene data show CDR1 as DFQATT and CDR2 as SNEGSKA (reference sequence). CDR3 length equals 10 residues. Trimming shortened V by 4 bases and J by 4 bases, and 5 bases separated the two germline ends. In DNA, the CDR3 is TGCAGTGCTACTAGGTACGAGCAGTACTTC. It yields the protein CSATRYEQYF.

This clone has a single count. The chain combines TRBV7-9 with TRBJ1-2, with 7 bases lining up with TRBD1. CDR1 and CDR2 (germline): SEHNR, FQNEAQ (reference sequence). V lost 4 bases to trimming and J lost 1 base; unmatched junction nucleotides: 6. The CDR3 loop spans 15 amino acids. CDR3 region: CASSYSDRDNYGYTF. For the CDR3, the DNA is TGTGCCAGCAGCTATTCCGACAGGGATAACTATGGCTACACCTTC.

This clone was found once. The chain has TRBV5-4 and TRBJ1-1; 7 nucleotides line up with TRBD1. With V trimmed by 5 bases and J by 4 bases, 11 bases remained unmatched. The CDR3 is 15 amino acids. In germline, CDR1 is SGHNT, CDR2 YYREEE (reference sequence). The CDR3, as DNA: TGTGCCAGCAGTTCCTTCACAGGGGTGAGCACTGAAGCTTTCTTT. Translated, it gives CASSSFTGVSTEAFF.

The chain employs TRBV19 and TRBJ2-7; D is unresolved. V lost 5 bases and J 0 bases, leaving 8 bases between the germline ends. The CDR3 consists of 13 residues. Germline values: CDR1 LNHDA, CDR2 SQIVND (reference sequence). CDR3 in DNA: TGTGCCAGTAGTGTTGTCAGCTCCTACGAGCAGTACTTC. It specifies CASSVVSSYEQYF.

This rearrangement joins TRBV10-1 to TRBJ2-7; weak D call: TRBD2 (5 bases). V shed 2 bases and J shed 2 bases, with 13 bases lying between them. This CDR3 region has 15 residues. Looked up from germline, CDR1 is WNHNN and CDR2 is SYGVQD (reference sequence). CDR3 protein: CASSEGLGTAYEQYF. The CDR3 DNA reads TGCGCCAGCAGTGAGGGACTGGGTACAGCCTACGAGCAGTACTTC.

The chain is built from TRBV5-4 and TRBJ2-5, with 8 bases matching TRBD1. Germline V gene lookup returns CDR1 SGHNT and CDR2 YYREEE (reference sequence). The junction had 9 bases not matched to a gene; V was cut back by 4 bases and J by 4 bases. CDR3 size: 15 residues. The CDR3 spells CASSVDRGLRETQYF. The CDR3 DNA is TGTGCCAGCAGCGTTGACAGGGGACTGCGAGAGACCCAGTACTTC.

The gene calls are TRBV7-2 and TRBJ2-3; D may be TRBD2 (7 bases). The CDR3 contains 17 residues. CDR1 and CDR2 (germline): SGHTA, FQGNSA. V dropped 5 bases and J dropped 3 bases, with 21 bases sitting between them. CDR3 in DNA: TGTGCCAGCAGCCTCGTTGGGGGGGGGCTCTGGACAGATACGCAGTATTTT. Encoded protein: CASSLVGGGLWTDTQYF.

V is TRBV12-5 and J is TRBJ2-1; 10 nucleotides line up with TRBD2. Germline trimming cut 1 base from V and 3 bases from J; bases unmatched to any gene: 3. The CDR3 length is 16 residues. Germline-derived CDR1 and CDR2 are LGHNT and FRNRAP. CDR3 residues: CASGLARLAGYNEQFF. The DNA of the CDR3 is TGTGCTAGTGGTTTGGCTCGACTAGCGGGCTACAATGAGCAGTTCTTC.

This clone was observed a single time. J is TRBJ1-6 and V is TRBV27, with D possibly TRBD1 on 6 matching bases. CDR1 is MNHEY and CDR2 is SMNVEV in the germline V gene (reference sequence). This CDR3 contains 13 residues. V lost 6 bases to trimming and J lost 8 bases, with 11 bases between them. The chain's CDR3 is CASRLDRDSPLHF. The CDR3 region has the DNA TGTGCCAGCAGGCTGGACAGAGATTCACCCCTCCACTTT.

J is TRBJ2-7 and V is TRBV4-2; the D is unclear. The CDR3 totals 16 residues. The V gene's germline CDR1 is LGHNA and CDR2 YNFKEQ. V lost 0 bases to trimming and J lost 2 bases, with 14 bases between them. In nucleotides, the CDR3 is TGTGCCAGCAGCCAAGAGCCCGCGGTTCCAACCTACGAGCAGTACTTC. This gives the protein CASSQEPAVPTYEQYF.

J is TRBJ2-2 and V is TRBV2; tentative D call: TRBD1 (6 bases). Per germline, CDR1 SNHLY and CDR2 FYNNEI. The V and J ends lost 5 bases and 5 bases respectively, with 9 bases between them. This CDR3 is built from 13 residues. The CDR3 DNA is TGTGCCAGCAGTCGACAGGAGACCGGGGAGCTGTTTTTT. Its translation: CASSRQETGELFF. The entire variable domain, with the rest obtained from reference TRBV2 and TRBJ2-2, is as follows: EPEVTQTPSHQVTQMGQEVILRCVPISNHLYFYWYRQILGQKVEFLVSFYNNEISEKSEIFDDQFSVERPDGSNFTLKIRSTKLEDSAMYFCASSRQETGELFFGEGSRLTVL.

The V call is TRBV30, the J call TRBJ1-2, with D uncertain. Germline-derived CDR1 and CDR2 are GTSNPN and SVGIG (reference sequence). V was cut by 1 base and J by 4 bases, with 10 bases left in between. This CDR3 region has 13 residues. In nucleotides, the CDR3 is TGTGCCTGGAGTGCCGGACTGACCTATGGCTACACCTTC. The encoded protein is CAWSAGLTYGYTF.

The chain is built from TRBV11-3 and TRBJ2-5; weak D call: TRBD1 (5 bases). V lost 4 bases to trimming and J lost 0 bases, with 12 bases between them. CDR3 size: 15 residues. The germline V gene has CDR1 SGHNT and CDR2 YENEEA. The CDR3 protein is CASSSLSDNQETQYF. The DNA for the CDR3 is TGTGCCAGCAGCTCACTGTCGGACAACCAAGAGACCCAGTACTTC.

This clone was found a few times. V gene TRBV7-3 combines with J gene TRBJ2-1, with D uncertain. The germline V and J ends were trimmed by 2 bases and 8 bases, with 7 bases remaining between them. Germline V lookup: CDR1 SGHTA, CDR2 FQGTGA. This CDR3 is built from 12 residues. The DNA for the CDR3 is TGTGCCAGCAGCTTATTCGGAGATGAGCAGTTCTTC. Amino acid sequence: CASSLFGDEQFF.

CDR3 protein: CASSEALARDQKGEQYF. CDR3 DNA sequence: TGTGCCAGCAGTGAAGCGCTAGCGAGGGACCAGAAAGGCGAGCAGTACTTC. The V call is TRBV6-1, the J call TRBJ2-7; the D gene is possibly TRBD2 (6 bases). The germline V gene encodes CDR1 MNHNS and CDR2 SASEGT. This CDR3 is 17 amino acids long. V was clipped by 0 bases and J by 6 bases, with 21 bases between them.

The chain is built from TRBV5-1 and TRBJ2-2, with D possibly being TRBD2 (6 bases). Trimming removed 5 bases from V and 6 bases from J, with 14 bases in between. Germline V gene data show CDR1 as SGHRS and CDR2 as YFSETQ. The CDR3 length is 14 residues. The CDR3 DNA sequence: TGCGCCAGCAGGCGGGATTCCGCGGCCGGGGAGCTGTTTTTT. This gives the protein CASRRDSAAGELFF.

V is TRBV6-6 and J is TRBJ1-5; no firm D call. Trimming left V 6 bases short and J 6 bases short, with 12 bases between. Germline-derived CDR1 and CDR2 are MNHNY and SVGAGI (reference sequence). The CDR3 is made up of 13 amino acids. Here the CDR3 DNA reads TGTGCCAGCAGCGAGGGTACGGGTCAGCCCCAGCATTTT. As protein: CASSEGTGQPQHF.